This is a list of T cell receptor beta chains from one sample in a study of cytomegalovirus exposure and HLA in healthy donors. Method: immunoSEQ multiplex PCR; TCRdb's copy keeps in-frame clones and lacks some. The table records 150,000 or so clones, 80% of them present only once. The specimen was PBMCs. These receptors originate from a woman between 35 and 50 years old in good health and CMV-seronegative. Each CDR3 is given with its conserved first and last residue. Fields, in order: J gene, clone size, V gene, D gene, CDR3 length, CDR3 DNA, CDR3 protein. A D gene is named only where the DNA matches it firmly. Clone size is shown for a subset of rows, as once, few, many or a class of expanded clone.

>TRBJ2-2|.|TRBV5-4|TRBD2|16
TGTGCCAGCAGCGCGGGACTAGCGGGAGGTTTCGGGGAGCTGTTTTTT
CASSAGLAGGFGELFF
>TRBJ2-7|.|TRBV5-1|.|12
TGCGCCAGCAGCGACAATTTCTACGAGCAGTACTTC
CASSDNFYEQYF
>TRBJ2-4|.|TRBV14|.|13
TGTGCCAGCAGCCAGGCCCAGGGAAACAGTCAGTACTTC
CASSQAQGNSQYF
>TRBJ2-7|.|TRBV19|.|14
TGTGCCAGTAGTATCGGGGGGCGCGGGGCCGAGCAGTACTTC
CASSIGGRGAEQYF
>TRBJ2-7|.|TRBV7-9|TRBD2|13
TGTGCCACCGGGAGGACTGAAAAGTACGAGCAGTACTTC
CATGRTEKYEQYF
>TRBJ2-3|.|TRBV7-2|.|17
TGTGCCAGCAGCTTGGGTCTCTCGCACCGGGGCACAGATACGCAGTATTTT
CASSLGLSHRGTDTQYF
>TRBJ2-7|.|TRBV6-1|TRBD1|15
TGTGCCAGCAGTGTTTCACCGGGACAGGGTTACGAGCAGTACTTC
CASSVSPGQGYEQYF
>TRBJ2-3|.|TRBV4-3|.|15
TGCGCCAGCAGCCAAGACAGGGTAGGGACAGATACGCAGTATTTT
CASSQDRVGTDTQYF
>TRBJ2-3|.|TRBV5-1|TRBD2|19
TGCGCCAGCAGCCCAAACCCGCCTACTAGCGGGAGAAGGTCCGATACGCAGTATTTT
CASSPNPPTSGRRSDTQYF
>TRBJ2-1|few|TRBV4-3|TRBD1|16
TGCGCCAGCAGCCAAGATCTGGGACAGGGTCGTAATGAGCAGTTCTTC
CASSQDLGQGRNEQFF
>TRBJ2-2|.|TRBV9|TRBD2|18
TGTGCCAGCAGCGTAAATCCGGGACTAGCCTCTCGGGGCGGGGAGCTGTTTTTT
CASSVNPGLASRGGELFF
>TRBJ2-7|.|TRBV5-5|TRBD2|14
TGTGCCAGCAGCTTTTCCGGGACTAGATACGAGCAGTACTTC
CASSFSGTRYEQYF
>TRBJ2-1|.|TRBV7-8|.|11
TGTGCCAGCAGTTACTACAATGAGCAGTTCTTC
CASSYYNEQFF
>TRBJ2-1|.|TRBV11-2|TRBD2|15
TGTGCCAGCAGCAGCGGGAGGAGCTCCTACAATGAGCAGTTCTTC
CASSSGRSSYNEQFF
>TRBJ2-7|.|TRBV11-2|TRBD2|16
TGTGCCAGCAGCAAACAGGTTAGCGGGAGTGAATACGAGCAGTACTTC
CASSKQVSGSEYEQYF
>TRBJ2-5|few|TRBV29-1|.|14
TGCAGCGTACTCCCGGGGGAGGAACAAGAGACCCAGTACTTC
CSVLPGEEQETQYF